The 10 T cell receptor beta chains in this list originate from one sample, sequenced in a study of T-cell reconstitution after alpha-beta-depleted transplantation in children (TCRdb year 2016). Libraries were prepared through PCR. The sequencing machine was an Illumina HiSeq 2500. Molecular barcoding was employed in the preparation of TCR libraries, with unique molecular identifiers being used to normalize TCRbeta repertoire quantification. TCRdb redid the processing of the public reads, applying fastp at Q25 and MiXCR, and retained in-frame beta chains. One record per CDR3 amino acid sequence lists the most common genes and DNA. The sample yields about 580,000 distinct CDR3 sequences; more than 20% were counted once. Together, the top ten hold over 12% of the sample. Taken with the paper, the label for treatment or condition translates to: allogeneic hematopoietic cell transplantation with graft depleted of TCRalphabeta T cells and CD19 B cells.

The sequencing here drew on PBMCs, mostly from graft donor cells, taken 360 days after TCRalphabeta/CD19-depleted stem cell transplant. The source is a boy in the first two years of life who had a stem cell transplant for acute myeloid leukemia, so the T cells may come from the graft donor.

This clonotype was counted many times. The chain employs TRBV29-1 and TRBJ2-3, with 9 bases fitting TRBD2. There are 14 residues in the CDR3. The germline CDR1 and CDR2 sequences are SQVTM and ANQGSEA. The V and J ends lost 3 bases and 4 bases, in that order; junction bases with no gene match: 5. As DNA, the CDR3 is TGCAGCGTTGATTACGGCGGGGGGGCAGATACGCAGTATTTT. Its translation: CSVDYGGGADTQYF.

The chain couples TRBV12-3 or TRBV12-4 to TRBJ1-3, with D hard to call. The CDR3 spans 16 residues. V lost 3 bases, J lost 0 bases, and 12 bases lay in between. CDR3 coding DNA: TGTGCCAGCAGTTTTAAGGCGGGGAGCTCTGGAAACACCATATATTTT. Amino acid sequence: CASSFKAGSSGNTIYF.

The chain has TRBV18 and TRBJ2-4, with 7 bases lining up with TRBD1. Germline V CDR1 and CDR2: KGHSH, LQKENI. V shed 0 bases and J 2 bases; nucleotides not matched to a gene: 1. The CDR3 consists of 15 residues. As DNA, the CDR3 is TGTGCCAGCTCACCACCGACAGGGTCCAAAAACATTCAGTACTTC. Translated, it gives CASSPPTGSKNIQYF.

Concerning this clonotype itself: A single base separates this from a much larger clone, so it may be a read error. The CDR3 sequence is CASSLSSFRRETQYF. The CDR3 DNA follows: TGTGCCAGCAGTTTATCATCGTTTCGGCGAGAGACCCAGTACTTC. This chain joins TRBV28 and TRBJ2-5; D is ambiguous. Germline lookup yields CDR1 MDHEN and CDR2 SYDVKM. Between the trimmed V and J ends, which lost 1 base and 4 bases, there was a span of 13 bases. The CDR3 is 15 residues long.

This chain connects TRBV7-9 to TRBJ2-3, with unresolved D. Per the germline V gene, CDR1 is SEHNR and CDR2 is FQNEAQ (reference sequence). The CDR3 is 16 amino acids. V gave up 5 bases and J gave up 3 bases, with 18 bases separating them. The CDR3 DNA is TGTGCCAGCAGCCCGCCCGGCCCCAGAAGGACAGATACGCAGTATTTT. It yields the protein CASSPPGPRRTDTQYF.

This clonotype was found many times. The J gene is TRBJ1-5, the V gene TRBV5-5; D not certain. Germline V lookup: CDR1 SGHKS, CDR2 YYEKEE (reference sequence). V was pared by 1 base and J by 5 bases, with 4 bases between. The CDR3 is 12 residues long. Here the CDR3 DNA reads TGTGCCAGCAGCTTGCGAGATCAGCCCCAGCATTTT. This translates into CASSLRDQPQHF.

This clonotype was seen at least ten times. This rearrangement joins TRBV29-1 to TRBJ2-7, with a weak D call TRBD1 (5 bases). V was pared by 5 bases and J by 1 base, with 9 bases between. The CDR3 has 12 amino acids. Germline assignment: CDR1 SQVTM and CDR2 ANQGSEA. CDR3 bases: TGCAGCGTTACGACAGCGTCCTACGAGCAGTACTTC. Protein product: CSVTTASYEQYF.

This clonotype was recorded at least ten times. The chain joins TRBV2 to TRBJ1-1; D call uncertain. CDR1 is SNHLY, CDR2 FYNNEI, per germline. Trimming took off 6 bases at V and 0 bases at J, with 17 bases between the two ends. The CDR3 runs to 16 residues. CDR3 sequence reads: CASRGTGKLMNTEAFF. The DNA for the CDR3 is TGTGCCAGCAGGGGAACGGGTAAGCTCATGAACACTGAAGCTTTCTTT.

The sample holds many counts of this clonotype. V gene TRBV7-9 combines with J gene TRBJ1-2, with TRBD1 matching over 8 bases. CDR3 length: 15 amino acids. Germline-derived CDR1 and CDR2 are SEHNR and FQNEAQ (reference sequence). The V gene end was trimmed by 5 bases and the J gene end by 5 bases; junction bases not matched to a gene: 10. The CDR3 sequence: CASSPRSTGVYGYTF. The DNA for the CDR3 is TGTGCCAGCAGCCCTCGGTCGACAGGGGTATATGGCTACACCTTC.

This clonotype was found many times. The V gene is TRBV6-5, the J gene TRBJ2-3; D is ambiguous. The V and J ends lost 0 bases and 4 bases respectively, with 17 bases between them. The germline V gene encodes CDR1 MNHEY and CDR2 SVGAGI. The CDR3 extends over 17 amino acids. This CDR3 is CASSYSMGLVGPDTQYF. The CDR3 DNA follows: TGTGCCAGCAGTTACTCGATGGGGTTGGTAGGGCCAGATACGCAGTATTTT.